These 7 T cell receptor beta chains came from one sample sequenced in a study of T-cell memory formation after mild COVID-19. TCRdb analysed the 5' RACE reads with MiXCR anew, one entry per CDR3 protein. The table includes some 88,000 distinct CDR3 sequences, 25% detected once. Sequenced input: PBMCs or a T cell subset sorted from them (not recorded which). Receptor source: a man younger than 35 who had mild COVID-19 (a few samples of this study predate the infection). Cell type and time point are not known.

The rearrangement joins TRBV5-4 to TRBJ2-3, with 8 positions matching TRBD2. Germline V gene sequence: CDR1 SGHNT, CDR2 YYREEE (reference sequence). V dropped 2 bases and J dropped 3; count of bases not matched to a gene: 2. The CDR3 sequence is 14 residues long. CDR3 nucleotide sequence: TGTGCCAGCAGCTTTGCGGGGGGAACAGATACGCAGTATTTT. Protein product: CASSFAGGTDTQYF.

This chain joins TRBV27 and TRBJ2-2, with D possibly being TRBD1 or TRBD2 (6 bases each). CDR3 length: 14 residues. The V end lost 6 bases, the J end lost 2 bases, and 10 bases lay between the germline ends. Germline V lookup: CDR1 MNHEY, CDR2 SMNVEV (reference sequence). This CDR3 reads CASSWGANTGELFF. The CDR3 DNA reads as TGTGCCAGCAGCTGGGGGGCAAACACCGGGGAGCTGTTTTTT.

The chain couples TRBV6-5 to TRBJ1-2, with TRBD1 identical over 7 bases. This CDR3 is built from 14 residues. Looked up from germline, CDR1 is MNHEY and CDR2 is SVGAGI. V gave up 4 bases and J gave up 3 bases; unmatched junction bases: 5. Written as DNA, the CDR3 is TGTGCCAGCAGTTCGCCAGGGGGAGACTATGGCTACACCTTC. Its translation is CASSSPGGDYGYTF.

This clonotype was recorded a few times. The V and J genes are TRBV11-2 and TRBJ2-7, with D perhaps being TRBD1 or TRBD2 (5 bases each). CDR3 length equals 13 residues. Per germline, CDR1 SGHAT and CDR2 FQNNGV. V was trimmed by 4 bases and J by 0 bases, leaving 7 bases between them. CDR3 amino acids: CASSWGPSYEQYV. CDR3 in DNA: TGTGCCAGCAGCTGGGGACCCTCCTACGAGCAGTACGTC.

This clonotype occurred a few times. This rearrangement joins TRBV6-2 or TRBV6-3 to TRBJ2-7, with 12 bases identical to TRBD1. The J segment lost 5 bases and the V segment lost 7 bases, leaving 9 bases of the junction unmatched. In germline, CDR1 is MNHEY, CDR2 SVGEGT. The CDR3 runs to 15 residues. CDR3 bases: TGTGCCAGCACAACCCGGGACAGGGGGCTAGACGAGCAGTACGTC. As protein: CASTTRDRGLDEQYV.

J is TRBJ2-7 and V is TRBV12-3 or TRBV12-4, with TRBD1 identical over 8 bases. V trimming: 0 bases; J trimming: 7 bases; junction bases outside the gene matches: 5. The CDR3 length is 14 residues. The CDR3, as DNA: TGTGCCAGCAGTTTAGCCGACAGGGGTGGTGAGCAGTACTTC. Translated, it gives CASSLADRGGEQYF.

The V and J genes are TRBV20-1 and TRBJ2-2; tentatively, D is TRBD1 or TRBD2 (6 bases each). The germline gives CDR1 DFQATT, CDR2 SNEGSKA (reference sequence). The V gene lost 3 bases and the J gene lost 4 bases, with 12 bases spanning the gap. This CDR3 is built from 14 residues. For the CDR3, the DNA is TGCAGTGCTAGGGGGGGCAGGGTCACCGGGGAGCTGTTTTTT. This sequence encodes CSARGGRVTGELFF.